This paragraph covers one T cell receptor beta chain sequence. Its cognate antigen is unknown. This entry comes from a study of blood T cells in healthy people across ages. Study conclusions and caveats: Older age went with lower TCR beta diversity per million T cells, in a roughly linear way.

Germline V gene data show CDR1 as SNHLY and CDR2 as FYNNEI. V lost 1 base, J lost 5 bases, and 12 bases lay in between. This CDR3 comprises 15 residues. Samples each had at least 5 micrograms of total RNA extracted. A second PCR, run for 7 to 11 cycles, used a sample-barcoded 5' primer plus a J-beta primer mix. TCRdb re-called the 5' RACE reads with MiXCR, one entry per CDR3 protein. The top ten clones hold approximately 40% of a sample with about 640,000 distinct CDR3 sequences, about 53% of them seen once. Sequenced: blood. The V call is TRBV2, the J call TRBJ2-1, with D maybe TRBD2 (6 bases). The receptor's source is a man aged 55 to 70 in good health. The DNA of the CDR3 is TGTGCCAGCAGTGAAGGTGTTCCGGGAGACAATGAGCAGTTCTTC. Translated, it gives CASSEGVPGDNEQFF.